This T cell receptor (beta chain) was retrieved from a study of shared clonotypes between healthy human individuals. Trimming removed 1 base from V and 6 bases from J, with 19 bases in between. Germline values: CDR1 MDHEN, CDR2 SYDVKM. The CDR3 consists of 17 residues. In replicate PCRs of sorted subsets, approximately 190 ng DNA, about 30,000 T cell genomes, was used. The repertoire was sequenced with immunoSEQ multiplex PCR; TCRdb's copy has only in-frame clones and lacks some. The data show roughly 1 million clones, with 70% to 80% seen just once and approximately 0.56% held by the top ten. This clone came up once.

The sequenced sample consisted of memory CD4+ T cells from PBMCs. As for subset: CD45RA-negative fraction. The V gene is TRBV28, the J gene TRBJ1-5; maybe TRBD1 (6 bases). This TCR was sampled from a man in his late teens or twenties in good health. Some clones in this sample may be carry-over from other donors' samples. CDR3 loop: CASSLSPRRQGLQPQHF. Here the CDR3 DNA reads TGTGCCAGCAGTTTATCCCCCCGGAGGCAGGGGCTTCAGCCCCAGCATTTT.